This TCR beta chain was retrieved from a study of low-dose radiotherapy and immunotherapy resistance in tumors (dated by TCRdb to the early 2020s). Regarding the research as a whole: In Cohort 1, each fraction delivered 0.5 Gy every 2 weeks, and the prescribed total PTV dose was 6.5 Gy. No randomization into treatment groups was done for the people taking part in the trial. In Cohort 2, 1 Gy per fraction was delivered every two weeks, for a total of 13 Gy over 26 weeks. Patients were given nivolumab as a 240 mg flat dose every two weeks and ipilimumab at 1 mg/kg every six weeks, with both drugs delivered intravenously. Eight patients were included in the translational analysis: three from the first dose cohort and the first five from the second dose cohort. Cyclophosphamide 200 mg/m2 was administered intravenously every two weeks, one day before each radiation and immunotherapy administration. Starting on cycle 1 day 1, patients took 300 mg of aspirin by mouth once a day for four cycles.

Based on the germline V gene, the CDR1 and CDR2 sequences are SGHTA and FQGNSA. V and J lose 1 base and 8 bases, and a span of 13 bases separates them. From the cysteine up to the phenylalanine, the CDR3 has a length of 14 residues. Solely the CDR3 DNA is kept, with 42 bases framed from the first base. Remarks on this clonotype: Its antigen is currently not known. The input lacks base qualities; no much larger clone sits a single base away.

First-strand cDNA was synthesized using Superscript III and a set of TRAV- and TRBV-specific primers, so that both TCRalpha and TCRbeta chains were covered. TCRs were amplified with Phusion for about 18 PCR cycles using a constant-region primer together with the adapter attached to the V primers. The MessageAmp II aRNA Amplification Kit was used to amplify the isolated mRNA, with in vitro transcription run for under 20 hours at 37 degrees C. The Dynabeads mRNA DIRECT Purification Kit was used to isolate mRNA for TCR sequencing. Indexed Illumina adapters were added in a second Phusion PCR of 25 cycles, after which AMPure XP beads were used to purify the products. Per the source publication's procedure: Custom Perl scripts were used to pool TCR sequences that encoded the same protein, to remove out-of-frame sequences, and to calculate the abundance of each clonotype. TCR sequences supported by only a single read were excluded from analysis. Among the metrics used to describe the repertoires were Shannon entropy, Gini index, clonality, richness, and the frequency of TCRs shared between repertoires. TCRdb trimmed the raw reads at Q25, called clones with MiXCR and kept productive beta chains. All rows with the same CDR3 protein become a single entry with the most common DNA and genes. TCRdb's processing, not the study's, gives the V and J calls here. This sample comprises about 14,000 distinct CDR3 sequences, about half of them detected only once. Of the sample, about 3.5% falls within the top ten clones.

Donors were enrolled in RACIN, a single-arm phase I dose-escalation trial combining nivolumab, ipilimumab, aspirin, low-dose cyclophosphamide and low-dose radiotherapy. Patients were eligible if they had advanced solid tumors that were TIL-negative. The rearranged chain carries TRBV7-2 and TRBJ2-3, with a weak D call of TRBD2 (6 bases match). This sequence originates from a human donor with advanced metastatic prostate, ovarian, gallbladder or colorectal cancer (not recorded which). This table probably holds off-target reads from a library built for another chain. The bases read TGTGCCAGCAGCTTAGGGGCGGGACCCGGTACGCAGTATTTT. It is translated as CASSLGAGPGTQYF.